Included here is one T cell receptor beta chain sequence, with context. Antigen: not known. The sample is drawn from a study of CD8 T cell repertoires and HIV-1 epitope variants. Study-level background: Controls included no peptide, Ebola AY9 epitope, and a CMV, EBV, flu pool.

The CDR3 extends over 13 amino acids. Germline CDR1 is SGHTA and CDR2 is FQGTGA. V lost 4 bases, J lost 6 bases, and 13 bases lay in between. Study results and limitations: About ten TCR beta clonotypes were antigen-specific, roughly six apparently recognizing autologous or escape variants. Nef KF9 drew about 5 clonotypes and HW9 one, without TAALDMSHF responses.

The table came from immunoSEQ multiplex PCR; TCRdb's copy has only in-frame clones and leaves some out. This table holds 80,000 to 95,000 clones, roughly four fifths found once. The TCR comes from a male donor with HIV. J is TRBJ2-7 and V is TRBV7-3, with TRBD1 as a possible D gene (7 bases). Specimen: uncultured baseline CD8+ T cells from peripheral blood mononuclear cells (PBMCs). The CDR3 is CASSSAGGSEQYF. CDR3 nucleotides: TGTGCCAGCAGCTCCGCAGGGGGGTCCGAGCAGTACTTC.